What follows are 8 T cell receptor beta chains derived from one specimen sequenced in a study of cytomegalovirus exposure and HLA in healthy donors. PCR primers comprised 60 Vbeta and 13 Jbeta primers. This table comes from immunoSEQ multiplex PCR, and its TCRdb copy is limited to in-frame clones, with some not included. The repertoire holds 180,000 or so clones, with 80% to 90% as singletons. Sequenced sample: PBMCs. These receptors came from a man younger than 30 in good health and CMV-seropositive.

This clone came up once. The chain links TRBV7-2 to TRBJ2-1; 10 nucleotides line up with TRBD2. The ends lost 5 bases at V and 8 bases at J; junction bases unmatched: 9. The CDR3 extends over 15 amino acids. Germline CDR1 SGHTA, CDR2 FQGNSA. As DNA, the CDR3 is TGTGCCAGCAGCACCCTCGGACTAGCGGTTGATGAGCAGTTCTTC. This codes for CASSTLGLAVDEQFF.

The chain joins TRBV30 to TRBJ2-5, with D possibly being TRBD1 (6 bases). The CDR3 is made up of 14 amino acids. Germline V gives CDR1 GTSNPN, CDR2 SVGIG (reference sequence). V was clipped by 2 bases and J by 1 base, with 11 bases between them. The CDR3 here is CAWSPGQPQETQYF. The CDR3 nucleotides read TGTGCCTGGAGTCCCGGACAGCCCCAAGAGACCCAGTACTTC.

The chain has TRBV7-2 and TRBJ2-2; D might be TRBD1 (6 bases). Germline V gene data show CDR1 as SGHTA and CDR2 as FQGNSA. The CDR3 sequence is 16 residues long. V lost 9 bases, J lost 0 bases, and 17 bases lay in between. CDR3 protein: CASKGRGLSNTGELFF. The CDR3 DNA reads as TGTGCCAGTAAGGGCAGGGGCCTATCGAACACCGGGGAGCTGTTTTTT.

The chain carries TRBV28 and TRBJ2-2; D is perhaps TRBD1 (7 bases). The germline gives CDR1 MDHEN, CDR2 SYDVKM. This CDR3 comprises 15 residues. The germline V and J ends were trimmed by 5 bases and 4 bases, with 14 bases remaining between them. This CDR3 is CASSRTQGGTGELFF. The DNA for the CDR3 is TGTGCCAGCAGTCGCACGCAGGGGGGCACCGGGGAGCTGTTTTTT.

This chain links TRBV9 with TRBJ2-5; possibly TRBD1 for D (5 bases). The J call may not be correct, given that the DNA end is closer to TRBJ2-7. The CDR3 is made up of 14 amino acids. The germline V gene encodes CDR1 SGDLS and CDR2 YYNGEE. CDR3 amino acids: CASSPADTPYEQYF. The CDR3 DNA reads as TGTGCCAGCAGCCCTGCGGACACCCCCTACGAGCAGTACTTC.

In its sample, this clone was seen once. The rearrangement uses TRBV30 and TRBJ1-1, with 12 positions matching TRBD1. This CDR3 has 17 amino acids. V was clipped by 6 bases and J by 1 base; unmatched bases: 12. Germline-derived CDR1 and CDR2 are GTSNPN and SVGIG (reference sequence). The chain's CDR3 is CACKPWGQGAANTEAFF. In DNA form, the CDR3 reads TGTGCCTGCAAGCCCTGGGGACAGGGGGCCGCGAACACTGAAGCTTTCTTT.

CDR3 region: CASSGQGRIQETQYF. DNA of the CDR3: TGTGCCAGCAGTGGACAGGGCCGTATCCAAGAGACCCAGTACTTC. The V and J genes are TRBV6-5 and TRBJ2-5; 8 bases map to TRBD1. This CDR3 has 15 residues. The V segment lost 5 bases and the J segment 1 base; nucleotides outside the gene matches: 6. Germline V gives CDR1 MNHEY, CDR2 SVGAGI.

V is TRBV11-2 and J is TRBJ2-5; 8 nucleotides line up with TRBD2. Trimming removed 1 base from V and 4 bases from J; junction bases left unmatched: 5. The CDR3 consists of 15 residues. Germline V CDR1 and CDR2: SGHAT, FQNNGV. CDR3 loop: CASSLAHGGAETQYF. CDR3 sequence (DNA): TGTGCCAGCAGCTTAGCGCACGGGGGGGCAGAGACCCAGTACTTC.